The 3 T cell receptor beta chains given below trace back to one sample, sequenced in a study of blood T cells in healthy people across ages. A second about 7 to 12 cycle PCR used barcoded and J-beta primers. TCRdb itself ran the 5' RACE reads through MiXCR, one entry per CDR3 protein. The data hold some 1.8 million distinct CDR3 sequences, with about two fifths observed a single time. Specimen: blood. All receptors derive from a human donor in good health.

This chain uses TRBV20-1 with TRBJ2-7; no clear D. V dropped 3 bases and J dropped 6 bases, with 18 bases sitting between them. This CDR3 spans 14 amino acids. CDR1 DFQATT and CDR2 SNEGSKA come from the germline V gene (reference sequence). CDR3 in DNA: TGCAGTGCTAGGGACCCTCAGAGGAAGATCGAGCAGTACTTC. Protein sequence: CSARDPQRKIEQYF.

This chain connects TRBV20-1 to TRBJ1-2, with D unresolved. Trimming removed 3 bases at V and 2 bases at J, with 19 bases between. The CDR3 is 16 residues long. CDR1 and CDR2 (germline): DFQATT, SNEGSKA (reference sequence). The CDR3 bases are TGCAGTGCTAGTGCCTGGCGGGAACAGAGGAACTATGGCTACACCTTC. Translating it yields CSASAWREQRNYGYTF.

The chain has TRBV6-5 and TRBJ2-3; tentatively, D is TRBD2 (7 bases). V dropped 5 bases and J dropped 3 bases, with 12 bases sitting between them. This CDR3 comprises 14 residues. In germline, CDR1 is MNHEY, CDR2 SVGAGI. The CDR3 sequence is CASSQGGDTDTQYF. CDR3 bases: TGTGCCAGCAGTCAAGGGGGGGATACAGATACGCAGTATTTT.